The 18 T cell receptor beta chains in this list originate from one sample, sequenced in a study of graft-versus-host responses after intestinal transplantation. The protocol was immunoSEQ multiplex PCR, while the TCRdb copy is restricted to in-frame clones and leaves out a portion. The table lists 25,000 to 35,000 clones, 93% of them singletons. Here the sequenced sample was PBMCs, taken approximately ten weeks after intestinal transplant. The receptors stem from a human patient who received an intestinal transplant, so some T cells may come from the graft donor.

The chain combines TRBV7-6 with TRBJ2-1; D unclear. Germline CDR1 reads SGHVS; CDR2 reads FNYEAQ. V lost 5 bases, J lost 0 bases, and 20 bases lay in between. The CDR3 spans 18 residues. The CDR3 sequence: CASSPRVWRTSSYNEQFF. The CDR3 DNA follows: TGTGCCAGCAGCCCCAGAGTGTGGCGCACGAGCTCCTACAATGAGCAGTTCTTC.

This chain uses TRBV7-6 with TRBJ2-5, with D perhaps matching TRBD2 (6 bases). The assigned J gene may be wrong: the sequence end matches TRBJ2-7 better. The CDR3 consists of 13 residues. Germline assignment: CDR1 SGHVS and CDR2 FNYEAQ. This CDR3 reads CASSLALAYEQYF. The CDR3 DNA reads as TGTGCCAGCAGCTTAGCGCTAGCGTACGAGCAGTACTTC.

This clone was found once. The CDR3 reads CASSPADGSYEQYF. In nucleotides, the CDR3 is TGTGCCAGCAGTCCCGCAGACGGCTCCTACGAGCAGTACTTC. This chain connects TRBV6-5 to TRBJ2-7; the D is unclear. Germline lookup yields CDR1 MNHEY and CDR2 SVGAGI. V shed 5 bases and J shed 0 bases, with 11 bases lying between them. The CDR3 extends over 14 amino acids.

This chain connects TRBV6-4 to TRBJ2-1; 7 nucleotides line up with TRBD2. Trimming cost V 5 bases and J 6 bases; bases outside gene matches: 4. CDR1 MRHNA and CDR2 SNTAGT come from the germline V gene. This CDR3 contains 13 residues. The CDR3 protein is CASSPGTINEQFF. The CDR3 DNA reads TGTGCCAGCAGTCCCGGGACTATCAATGAGCAGTTCTTC.

The chain carries TRBV27 and TRBJ1-5, with D uncertain. V was pared by 3 bases and J by 3 bases, with 3 bases between. Germline V gives CDR1 MNHEY, CDR2 SMNVEV (reference sequence). This CDR3 spans 12 amino acids. CDR3 DNA sequence: TGTGCCAGCAGTTTCTTCAATCAGCCCCAGCATTTT. It codes for CASSFFNQPQHF.

The chain couples TRBV4-3 to TRBJ2-2; maybe TRBD1 (6 bases). Trimming stripped 1 base from V and 0 bases from J, with 6 bases between. Germline V gives CDR1 LGHNA, CDR2 YSLEER. The CDR3 consists of 15 residues. The CDR3 nucleotides are TGCGCCAGCAGCCAAGGGACAGCGAACACCGGGGAGCTGTTTTTT. As protein: CASSQGTANTGELFF.

The chain recombines TRBV7-2 with TRBJ1-2; D remains unclear. CDR1 and CDR2 (germline): SGHTA, FQGNSA. CDR3 size: 12 residues. V lost 7 bases and J lost 8, with 14 bases in between. CDR3 protein: CASKRRISGYTF. DNA of the CDR3: TGTGCCAGCAAACGGCGGATCTCAGGCTACACCTTC.

The chain uses TRBV9 and TRBJ2-3; D ambiguous. This CDR3 has 11 amino acids. Germline V gene sequence: CDR1 SGDLS, CDR2 YYNGEE. With 3 bases removed from V and 6 bases from J, the gap between germline ends came to 5 bases. The DNA of the CDR3 is TGTGCCAGCAGCGGTCTGGATACGCAGTATTTT. It encodes CASSGLDTQYF.

CDR3 DNA sequence: TGTGCCAGCCAGTTGGCTGTCACAGATACGCAGTATTTT. Translation gives CASQLAVTDTQYF. This chain uses TRBV6-5 with TRBJ2-3, with D unresolved. CDR3 length: 13 amino acids. Deletions cut 8 bases from V and 2 bases from J, with 11 bases between. Per germline, CDR1 MNHEY and CDR2 SVGAGI.

The rearrangement links TRBV4-1 to TRBJ1-4; D uncertain. V was pared by 0 bases and J by 4 bases, with 6 bases between. The CDR3 loop spans 14 amino acids. Germline V CDR1 and CDR2: MGHRA, YSYEKL. This chain's CDR3 is CASSQDKNNEKLFF. The CDR3 bases are TGCGCCAGCAGCCAAGATAAGAATAATGAAAAACTGTTTTTT.

The chain links TRBV27 to TRBJ2-7, with 8 bases matching TRBD2. Looked up from germline, CDR1 is MNHEY and CDR2 is SMNVEV (reference sequence). This CDR3 contains 13 residues. The V and J ends lost 4 bases and 1 base, in that order; junction bases with no gene match: 0. The CDR3 reads CASSSSGSYEQYF. The CDR3 coding sequence is TGTGCCAGCAGTTCTAGCGGGTCCTACGAGCAGTACTTC.

The J gene is TRBJ1-6, the V gene TRBV18, with unresolved D. Trimming took 2 bases from V and 1 from J, leaving 18 bases between them. The CDR3 runs 19 residues. The germline CDR1 and CDR2 sequences are KGHSH and LQKENI. The CDR3 DNA reads TGTGCCAGCTCACCAATAAATTCTGGGGTGAGGTCCTATAATTCACCCCTCCACTTT. Encoded protein: CASSPINSGVRSYNSPLHF.

The V gene is TRBV7-3, the J gene TRBJ2-3; a possible D gene is TRBD2 (7 bases). Germline V lookup: CDR1 SGHTA, CDR2 FQGTGA. The CDR3 extends over 14 amino acids. V lost 5 bases and J 5 bases, leaving 14 bases between the germline ends. CDR3 in DNA: TGTGCCAGCAGCCGGACTAGGGGGTTAGATACGCAGTATTTT. Translated, it gives CASSRTRGLDTQYF.

The V gene is TRBV9, the J gene TRBJ2-3; 7 nucleotides align to TRBD2. This CDR3 has 17 residues. The ends lost 3 bases at V and 2 bases at J; junction bases unmatched: 12. CDR1 and CDR2 from the germline V gene are SGDLS and YYNGEE. CDR3 sequence: CASSASWASGHTDTQYF. For the CDR3, the DNA is TGTGCCAGCAGCGCCTCCTGGGCTAGCGGCCACACAGATACGCAGTATTTT.

V usage is TRBV4-3 and J usage is TRBJ2-2, with D tentatively TRBD2 (5 bases). Germline loops: CDR1 LGHNA, CDR2 YSLEER. Trimming removed 5 bases at V and 5 bases at J, with 12 bases between. The CDR3 has 14 amino acids. The CDR3 DNA reads TGCGCCAGCAGCGGCTCCCGAGGGACCGGGGAGCTGTTTTTT. Protein product: CASSGSRGTGELFF.

V is TRBV6-5 and J is TRBJ2-7; 14 bases map to TRBD2. The CDR3 is 15 residues long. Germline V CDR1 and CDR2: MNHEY, SVGAGI. With V trimmed by 6 bases and J by 1 base, 2 bases remained unmatched. The CDR3 protein is CASSRLAGGSYEQYF. The CDR3 DNA follows: TGTGCCAGCAGCCGACTAGCGGGGGGGTCCTACGAGCAGTACTTC.

The rearrangement uses TRBV6-1 and TRBJ2-2, with TRBD2 as a possible D gene (5 bases). This CDR3 is 14 amino acids long. CDR1 is MNHNS and CDR2 is SASEGT in the germline V gene. Trimming cost V 7 bases and J 5 bases, with 14 bases left between them. The CDR3 reads CASTDSGGTGELFF. The CDR3 DNA reads TGTGCCAGCACCGACTCCGGAGGTACCGGGGAGCTGTTTTTT.

The chain is built from TRBV4-3 and TRBJ1-2, with 7 nucleotides matching TRBD1. This CDR3 has 16 amino acids. V lost 1 base and J lost 2; bases outside the gene matches: 7. The V gene's germline CDR1 is LGHNA and CDR2 YSLEER. The CDR3 sequence: CASSQGPGQLNYGYTF. The CDR3 bases are TGCGCCAGCAGCCAAGGACCGGGACAGTTAAACTATGGCTACACCTTC.